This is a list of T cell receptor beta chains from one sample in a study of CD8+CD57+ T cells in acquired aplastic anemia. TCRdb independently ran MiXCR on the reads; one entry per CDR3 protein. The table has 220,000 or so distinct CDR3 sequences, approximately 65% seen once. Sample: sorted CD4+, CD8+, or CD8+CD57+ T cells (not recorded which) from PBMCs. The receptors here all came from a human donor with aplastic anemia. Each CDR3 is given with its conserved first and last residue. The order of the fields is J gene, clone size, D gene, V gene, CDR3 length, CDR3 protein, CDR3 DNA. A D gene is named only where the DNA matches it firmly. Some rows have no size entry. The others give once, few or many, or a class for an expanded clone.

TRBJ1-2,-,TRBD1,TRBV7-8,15,CASTPGTGRLYGYTF,TGTGCCAGCACCCCCGGGACAGGAAGACTCTATGGCTACACCTTC
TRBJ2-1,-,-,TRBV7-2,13,CASSQKRTQEQFF,TGTGCCAGCAGCCAAAAGAGGACCCAGGAGCAGTTCTTC
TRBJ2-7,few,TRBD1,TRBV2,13,CASRTGYAGEQYF,TGTGCCAGCAGGACAGGGTATGCAGGCGAGCAGTACTTC
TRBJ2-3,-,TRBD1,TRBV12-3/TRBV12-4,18,CASSHLGTGVFGTDTQYF,TGTGCCAGCAGCCACCTTGGGACAGGGGTTTTTGGCACAGATACGCAGTATTTT
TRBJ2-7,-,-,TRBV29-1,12,CSVGTRAYEQYF,TGCAGCGTGGGGACAAGGGCCTACGAGCAGTACTTC
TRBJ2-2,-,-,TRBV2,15,CASSPRTSNTGELFF,TGTGCCAGCAGTCCCCGGACATCGAACACCGGGGAGCTGTTTTTT
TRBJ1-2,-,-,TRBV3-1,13,CASSQGPGLGYTF,TGTGCCAGCAGCCAAGGCCCGGGACTTGGCTACACCTTC
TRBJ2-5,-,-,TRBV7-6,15,CASSAETRGRETQYF,TGTGCCAGCAGCGCGGAGACTAGGGGACGAGAGACCCAGTACTTC
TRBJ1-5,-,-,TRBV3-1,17,CASSQGVRFDSNQPQHF,TGTGCCAGCAGCCAGGGGGTACGTTTCGACAGCAATCAGCCCCAGCATTTT
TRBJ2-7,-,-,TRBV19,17,CASRSSATGTEPYEQYF,TGTGCCAGTAGAAGTAGTGCGACCGGGACGGAGCCCTACGAGCAGTACTTC
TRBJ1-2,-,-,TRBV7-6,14,CASSPTQGSYGYTF,TGTGCCAGCAGCCCCACGCAGGGAAGCTATGGCTACACCTTC
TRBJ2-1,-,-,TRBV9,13,CASSEGPKNEQFF,TGTGCCAGCAGCGAGGGGCCAAAAAATGAGCAGTTCTTC
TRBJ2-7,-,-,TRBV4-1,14,CASSRDDSSYEQYF,TGCGCCAGCAGCCGTGACGACAGCTCCTACGAGCAGTACTTC
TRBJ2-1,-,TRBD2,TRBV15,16,CATSRVVRDYYNEQFF,TGTGCCACCAGCAGAGTAGTCCGGGACTACTACAATGAGCAGTTCTTC
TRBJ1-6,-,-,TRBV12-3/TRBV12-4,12,CASSGGYSPLHF,TGTGCCAGCAGCGGGGGGTATTCACCCCTCCACTTT
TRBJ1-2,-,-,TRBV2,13,CASSADLLYGYTF,TGTGCCAGCAGTGCAGATCTCCTCTATGGCTACACCTTC
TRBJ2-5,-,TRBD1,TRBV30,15,CAWREGQDGQETQYF,TGTGCCTGGAGGGAGGGACAGGATGGACAAGAGACCCAGTACTTC
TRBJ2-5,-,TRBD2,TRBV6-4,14,CASSDAGEQETQYF,TGTGCCAGCAGTGACGCGGGGGAACAAGAGACCCAGTACTTC
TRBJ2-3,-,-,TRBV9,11,CASSVAGTQYF,TGTGCCAGCAGCGTAGCCGGGACGCAGTATTTT
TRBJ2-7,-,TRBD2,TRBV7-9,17,CASSPFGGRAGSYEQYF,TGTGCCAGCAGCCCATTTGGCGGGAGGGCCGGGTCCTACGAGCAGTACTTC
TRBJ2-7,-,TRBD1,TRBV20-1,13,CSADRGISYEQYF,TGCAGTGCTGACAGGGGGATATCCTACGAGCAGTACTTC
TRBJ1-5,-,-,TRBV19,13,CASSIKVNQPQHF,TGTGCCAGTAGTATAAAGGTCAATCAGCCCCAGCATTTT
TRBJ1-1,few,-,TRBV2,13,CASNRDGDTEAFF,TGTGCCAGCAACAGGGACGGGGATACTGAAGCTTTCTTT
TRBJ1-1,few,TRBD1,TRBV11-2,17,CASSIMTGKLANTEAFF,TGTGCCAGCAGCATTATGACAGGGAAGTTAGCGAACACTGAAGCTTTCTTT
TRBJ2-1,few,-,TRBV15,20,CTSVPAVTIPWDRGINEQFF,-
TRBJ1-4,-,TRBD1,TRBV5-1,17,CASSLGTGITRREKLFF,TGCGCCAGCAGCTTGGGGACAGGGATTACACGGAGGGAAAAACTGTTTTTT
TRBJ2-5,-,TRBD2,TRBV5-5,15,CASSPTSGGAGTQYF,TGTGCCAGCAGCCCGACTAGCGGGGGTGCGGGGACCCAGTACTTC
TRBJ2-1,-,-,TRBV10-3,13,CAISADFENEQFF,TGTGCCATCAGTGCGGATTTTGAGAATGAGCAGTTCTTC
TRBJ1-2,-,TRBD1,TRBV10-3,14,CAIRGGTGDYGYTF,TGTGCCATCAGGGGAGGGACAGGGGACTATGGCTACACCTTC
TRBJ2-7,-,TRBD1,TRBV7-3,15,CASSLSTGFSYEQYF,TGTGCTAGCAGCTTGTCGACAGGGTTCTCCTACGAGCAGTACTTC
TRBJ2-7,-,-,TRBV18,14,CASGVREARDEQYF,TGTGCCAGCGGGGTCAGGGAAGCTCGGGACGAGCAGTACTTC
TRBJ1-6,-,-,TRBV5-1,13,CASSSEGDSPLHF,TGCGCCAGCAGCTCGGAAGGGGATTCACCCCTCCACTTT
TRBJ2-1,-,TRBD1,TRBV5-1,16,CASSSGQGASYNEQFF,TGCGCCAGCAGCTCGGGACAGGGGGCTTCCTACAATGAGCAGTTCTTC
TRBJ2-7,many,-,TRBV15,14,CATSDGPGAYEQYF,TGTGCCACCTCCGATGGACCCGGAGCCTACGAGCAGTACTTC
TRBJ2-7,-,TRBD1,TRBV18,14,CASPPWDSFYEQYF,TGTGCCAGCCCACCCTGGGACAGTTTCTACGAGCAGTACTTC